These 28 T cell receptor beta chains share one sample of origin, sequenced in a study of cytomegalovirus exposure and HLA in healthy donors. PCR involved 60 Vbeta and 13 Jbeta primers. TCRdb's table, derived via immunoSEQ multiplex PCR, lists solely in-frame clones and lacks some. The table shows 130,000 or so clones, with more than 80% occurring only once. Sequencing was performed on PBMCs. These receptors were collected from a man aged 35 to 55 in good health and CMV-seronegative.

The gene calls are TRBV27 and TRBJ1-2; 8 nucleotides align to TRBD1. V lost 3 bases and J lost 7; bases outside the gene matches: 10. CDR3 length: 15 amino acids. Germline lookup yields CDR1 MNHEY and CDR2 SMNVEV (reference sequence). The CDR3 region is CASSLGGQGLAGYTF. In DNA, the CDR3 is TGTGCCAGCAGTTTGGGTGGACAGGGATTGGCTGGCTACACCTTC.

The chain couples TRBV19 to TRBJ1-3, with D perhaps TRBD1 (6 bases). This CDR3 is built from 15 residues. Trimming left V 10 bases short and J 0 bases short, with 16 bases between. CDR1 and CDR2 (germline): LNHDA, SQIVND (reference sequence). CDR3 in DNA: TGTGCCACGCTAGACAGGTCCCTCTCTGGAAACACCATATATTTT. Its translation is CATLDRSLSGNTIYF.

The gene calls are TRBV30 and TRBJ1-1; tentatively, D is TRBD1 (5 bases). CDR3 length equals 13 residues. V dropped 4 bases and J dropped 3 bases, with 12 bases sitting between them. Germline CDR1 and CDR2: GTSNPN and SVGIG (reference sequence). Here the CDR3 reads CAWIPRADTEAFF. DNA for the CDR3: TGTGCCTGGATTCCCAGGGCGGACACTGAAGCTTTCTTT. Together with reference TRBV30 and TRBJ1-1, the CDR3 gives the full variable domain: SQTIHQWPATLVQPVGSPLSLECTVEGTSNPNLYWYRQAAGRGLQLLFYSVGIGQISSEVPQNLSASRPQDRQFILSSKKLLLSDSGFYLCAWIPRADTEAFFGQGTRLTVV.

This clone was observed a single time. The chain couples TRBV9 to TRBJ1-1, with no clear D. Trimming cost V 0 bases and J 3 bases, with 18 bases left between them. CDR1 and CDR2 from the germline V gene are SGDLS and YYNGEE. The CDR3 has 17 amino acids. CDR3 sequence: CASSVDFRAGRDTEAFF. In DNA, the CDR3 is TGTGCCAGCAGCGTAGATTTTCGGGCGGGGAGGGACACTGAAGCTTTCTTT.

V gene TRBV5-1 combines with J gene TRBJ2-1; 8 positions agree with TRBD2. The junction had 8 bases not matched to a gene; V was cut back by 3 bases and J by 3 bases. CDR3 length: 16 residues. Germline CDR1 SGHRS, CDR2 YFSETQ. CDR3 DNA sequence: TGCGCCAGCAGCTCGTCCGGGACTAGTATCTACAATGAGCAGTTCTTC. Protein product: CASSSSGTSIYNEQFF. Full variable domain (missing parts from reference TRBV5-1 and TRBJ2-1): KAGVTQTPRYLIKTRGQQVTLSCSPISGHRSVSWYQQTPGQGLQFLFEYFSETQRNKGNFPGRFSGRQFSNSRSEMNVSTLELGDSALYLCASSSSGTSIYNEQFFGPGTRLTVL.

The rearrangement uses TRBV7-9 and TRBJ2-5; 9 bases fit TRBD1. The germline V gene encodes CDR1 SEHNR and CDR2 FQNEAQ (reference sequence). The CDR3 loop spans 15 amino acids. The ends lost 4 bases at V and 5 bases at J; junction bases unmatched: 8. Written as DNA, the CDR3 is TGTGCCAGCAGCTCCAGGGGACAGGGACAGGAGACCCAGTACTTC. Translating it yields CASSSRGQGQETQYF.

The V and J genes are TRBV4-2 and TRBJ2-1; TRBD2 agrees at 10 bases. The CDR3 is 15 amino acids. J was trimmed by 10 bases and V by 3 bases; bases with no gene match: 9. Germline V gene data show CDR1 as LGHNA and CDR2 as YNFKEQ. The CDR3 region has the DNA TGTGCCAGCAGCCAGGCCGGGACTAGCGTAGGGGAGCAGTTCTTC. Amino acids: CASSQAGTSVGEQFF.

In its sample, this clone was seen a few times. V and J are TRBV5-1 and TRBJ1-2, with TRBD1 matching over 10 bases. The CDR3 has 16 amino acids. The trim removed 1 base at V and 4 bases at J, leaving 7 bases unmatched. Germline lookup yields CDR1 SGHRS and CDR2 YFSETQ. The chain's CDR3 is CASSLKDRGDGYGYTF. The CDR3 DNA is TGCGCCAGCAGCTTGAAGGACAGGGGGGACGGCTATGGCTACACCTTC.

This chain uses TRBV5-1 with TRBJ2-1, with 10 bases aligning to TRBD2. Germline V CDR1 and CDR2: SGHRS, YFSETQ. This CDR3 region has 16 residues. Trimming took 0 bases from V and 7 from J; bases not matched to a gene: 7. The CDR3 sequence is CASSLAGAGGGNEQFF. The CDR3 bases are TGCGCCAGCAGCTTGGCAGGAGCGGGAGGGGGTAATGAGCAGTTCTTC.

The chain has TRBV29-1 and TRBJ2-5, with a possible D match to TRBD1 (6 bases). The CDR3 length is 14 residues. V was clipped by 5 bases and J by 5 bases, with 18 bases between them. Germline CDR1 and CDR2: SQVTM and ANQGSEA. This CDR3 is CSVYTPRGGETQYF. CDR3 sequence (DNA): TGCAGCGTTTACACCCCCAGGGGCGGGGAGACCCAGTACTTC.

Only a few counts were recorded for this clone. V is TRBV9 and J is TRBJ1-5; no firm D call. Germline-derived CDR1 and CDR2 are SGDLS and YYNGEE. There are 14 residues in the CDR3. V was pared by 9 bases and J by 15 bases, with 28 bases between. The CDR3 nucleotides are TGTGCCAATACTCCTAAAAAGGTGGGGAGGGCCGGGCATTTT. This encodes CANTPKKVGRAGHF.

The chain joins TRBV9 to TRBJ2-1; 8 bases agree with TRBD2. V lost 6 bases, J lost 8 bases, and 13 bases stayed unmatched. The CDR3 spans 15 residues. The germline V gene has CDR1 SGDLS and CDR2 YYNGEE. CDR3 sequence: CASTRGVAGRDEQFF. As DNA, the CDR3 is TGTGCCAGCACCCGGGGGGTAGCGGGACGGGATGAGCAGTTCTTC.

V usage is TRBV4-3 and J usage is TRBJ2-2; 7 bases align to TRBD2. This CDR3 has 17 residues. The ends lost 0 bases at V and 6 bases at J; junction bases unmatched: 10. Germline CDR1 LGHNA, CDR2 YSLEER. CDR3 in DNA: TGCGCCAGCAGCCAAGACAGCCGCGGGGGAAACGCCGGGGAGCTGTTTTTT. This gives the protein CASSQDSRGGNAGELFF.

The CDR3 reads CASSRASISYEQYF. DNA of the CDR3: TGTGCCAGCAGCAGGGCTAGCATCTCCTACGAGCAGTACTTC. The chain couples TRBV7-9 to TRBJ2-7, with TRBD2 as a possible D gene (5 bases). The CDR3 spans 14 residues. CDR1 and CDR2 from the germline V gene are SEHNR and FQNEAQ (reference sequence). The V gene lost 5 bases and the J gene lost 0 bases, with 11 bases spanning the gap.

The rearrangement uses TRBV18 and TRBJ2-3; D might be TRBD1 (6 bases). This CDR3 region has 16 residues. Trimming removed 4 bases from V and 0 bases from J, with 14 bases in between. The germline CDR1 and CDR2 sequences are KGHSH and LQKENI. CDR3 sequence (DNA): TGTGCCAGCTCACGGGCGACAGGCGCCAGCACAGATACGCAGTATTTT. Protein product: CASSRATGASTDTQYF. The variable domain in full, with the rest retrieved from reference TRBV18 and TRBJ2-3, is NAGVMQNPRHLVRRRGQEARLRCSPMKGHSHVYWYRQLPEEGLKFMVYLQKENIIDESGMPKERFSAEFPKEGPSILRIQQVVRGDSAAYFCASSRATGASTDTQYFGPGTRLTVL.

This clone has more than one count but fewer than ten. The CDR3 region is CAWSTRDRRVGTEAFF. The CDR3 nucleotides are TGTGCCTGGAGTACCAGGGATCGAAGGGTGGGTACTGAAGCTTTCTTT. The chain uses TRBV30 and TRBJ1-1, with D tentatively TRBD1 (5 bases). The CDR3 is 16 residues long. Trimming removed 2 bases from V and 5 bases from J, with 21 bases in between. Germline-derived CDR1 and CDR2 are GTSNPN and SVGIG (reference sequence). Filled out from reference TRBV30 and TRBJ1-1, the complete variable domain reads SQTIHQWPATLVQPVGSPLSLECTVEGTSNPNLYWYRQAAGRGLQLLFYSVGIGQISSEVPQNLSASRPQDRQFILSSKKLLLSDSGFYLCAWSTRDRRVGTEAFFGQGTRLTVV.

The chain is built from TRBV9 and TRBJ2-7, with 10 bases lining up with TRBD2. This CDR3 region has 15 residues. V trimming: 0 bases; J trimming: 2 bases; junction bases outside the gene matches: 2. Germline CDR1 and CDR2: SGDLS and YYNGEE. The CDR3 bases are TGTGCCAGCAGCGTAGGCCTAGCGGGAGCCTACGAGCAGTACTTC. It translates to CASSVGLAGAYEQYF.

The rearrangement uses TRBV5-1 and TRBJ2-3, with D maybe TRBD2 (8 bases). Germline-derived CDR1 and CDR2 are SGHRS and YFSETQ. Trimming took off 4 bases at V and 5 bases at J, with 17 bases between the two ends. CDR3 length: 15 residues. In DNA form, the CDR3 reads TGCGCCAGCAGCCGCGGACAGGCGGGAGGAGATACGCAGTATTTT. Residues: CASSRGQAGGDTQYF.

V gene TRBV30 combines with J gene TRBJ2-5; the match to TRBD1 covers 8 bases. The length of the CDR3 is 13 residues. Germline CDR1 and CDR2: GTSNPN and SVGIG (reference sequence). The trim removed 5 bases at V and 11 bases at J, leaving 13 bases unmatched. CDR3 in DNA: TGTGCCTGGGCCAGGGGGCTCTTACCGGAGCAGTACTTC. Translated: CAWARGLLPEQYF.

The CDR3: CASSFTSGRDEQYF. CDR3 sequence (DNA): TGTGCCAGCAGCTTCACTAGCGGGAGAGACGAGCAGTACTTC. This sequence joins TRBV5-4 and TRBJ2-7; 11 nucleotides align to TRBD2. The length of the CDR3 is 14 residues. V shed 2 bases, J shed 5 bases, and the junction held 3 bases outside the gene matches. Germline CDR1 is SGHNT and CDR2 is YYREEE (reference sequence).

The rearrangement joins TRBV29-1 to TRBJ1-1; D is undetermined. V lost 4 bases, J lost 4 bases, and 16 bases lay in between. The CDR3 extends over 14 amino acids. Germline V CDR1 and CDR2: SQVTM, ANQGSEA. The CDR3 is CSVVVRGRVTEAFF. In nucleotides, the CDR3 is TGCAGCGTTGTGGTGCGAGGGCGAGTCACTGAAGCTTTCTTT.

In DNA form, the CDR3 reads TGTGCCAGCAGCCAAGAGGGACGGGGGCAAGAGACCCAGTACTTC. Its protein is CASSQEGRGQETQYF. The chain couples TRBV4-2 to TRBJ2-5; tentatively, D is TRBD2 (6 bases). CDR1 is LGHNA, CDR2 YNFKEQ, per germline. V gave up 0 bases and J gave up 2 bases, with 10 bases separating them. This CDR3 region has 15 residues.

The chain joins TRBV4-1 to TRBJ1-5; D ambiguous. Per the germline V gene, CDR1 is MGHRA and CDR2 is YSYEKL. The V end was cut by 1 base, the J end by 3 bases, with 10 bases between. The CDR3 runs 15 residues. The chain's CDR3 is CASSQGAGYNQPQHF. DNA of the CDR3: TGCGCCAGCAGCCAAGGGGCGGGTTACAATCAGCCCCAGCATTTT.

The CDR3 bases are TGTGCCAGCAGCCAAGGGACAGGGTTTGCAGATACGCAGTATTTT. This encodes CASSQGTGFADTQYF. The chain couples TRBV27 to TRBJ2-3; 9 bases match TRBD1. The CDR3 has 15 residues. The junction had 8 bases not matched to a gene; V was cut back by 6 bases and J by 4 bases. Germline loops: CDR1 MNHEY, CDR2 SMNVEV (reference sequence).

This clone occurred a few times. The rearrangement uses TRBV5-6 and TRBJ2-5, with 14 bases identical to TRBD2. This CDR3 contains 17 residues. Trimming removed 4 bases from V and 4 bases from J; junction bases left unmatched: 9. Germline V CDR1 and CDR2: SGHDT, YYEEEE. The CDR3 sequence is CASSRGLAGAKRETQYF. The CDR3 nucleotides read TGTGCCAGCAGCCGGGGACTAGCGGGGGCCAAGAGAGAGACCCAGTACTTC.

The rearrangement joins TRBV9 to TRBJ1-1; no reliable D call. The CDR3 runs to 12 residues. Germline V gene lookup returns CDR1 SGDLS and CDR2 YYNGEE. Deletions cut 0 bases from V and 7 bases from J, with 7 bases between. CDR3 coding DNA: TGTGCCAGCAGCGTAGAAGGAGGTGAAGCTTTCTTT. Translation: CASSVEGGEAFF.

This rearrangement joins TRBV28 to TRBJ1-1, with D uncertain. The CDR3 covers 13 residues. V was trimmed by 6 bases and J by 2 bases, leaving 10 bases between them. Germline CDR1 is MDHEN and CDR2 is SYDVKM. In DNA, the CDR3 is TGTGCCAGCAGGATATCTACTAACACTGAAGCTTTCTTT. Its translation is CASRISTNTEAFF.

With respect to this clone: At one boundary the junction diverges from the germline segment, which might be a read error. This chain connects TRBV28 to TRBJ2-6, with 9 nucleotides matching TRBD1. Germline CDR1 is MDHEN and CDR2 is SYDVKM. The CDR3 runs 19 residues. CDR3 protein: CASSEITGGFSSGANGLTF. CDR3 DNA sequence: TGTGCCAGCTCGGAGATAACAGGGGGCTTTAGCTCTGGGGCCAACGGCCTGACTTTC.